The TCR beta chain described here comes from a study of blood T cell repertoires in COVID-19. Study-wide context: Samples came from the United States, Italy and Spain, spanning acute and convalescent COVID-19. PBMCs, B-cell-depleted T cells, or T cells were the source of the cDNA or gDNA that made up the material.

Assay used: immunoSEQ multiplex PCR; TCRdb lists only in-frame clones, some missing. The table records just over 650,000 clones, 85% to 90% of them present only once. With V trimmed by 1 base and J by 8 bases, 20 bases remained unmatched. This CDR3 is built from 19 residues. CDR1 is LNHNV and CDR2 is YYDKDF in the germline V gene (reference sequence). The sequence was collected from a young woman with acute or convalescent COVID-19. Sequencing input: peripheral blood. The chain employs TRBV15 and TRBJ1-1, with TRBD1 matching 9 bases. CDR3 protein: CATSRGLVGQGPSAWEAFF. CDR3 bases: TGTGCCACCAGCAGAGGACTTGTAGGACAGGGGCCCAGTGCATGGGAAGCTTTCTTT.